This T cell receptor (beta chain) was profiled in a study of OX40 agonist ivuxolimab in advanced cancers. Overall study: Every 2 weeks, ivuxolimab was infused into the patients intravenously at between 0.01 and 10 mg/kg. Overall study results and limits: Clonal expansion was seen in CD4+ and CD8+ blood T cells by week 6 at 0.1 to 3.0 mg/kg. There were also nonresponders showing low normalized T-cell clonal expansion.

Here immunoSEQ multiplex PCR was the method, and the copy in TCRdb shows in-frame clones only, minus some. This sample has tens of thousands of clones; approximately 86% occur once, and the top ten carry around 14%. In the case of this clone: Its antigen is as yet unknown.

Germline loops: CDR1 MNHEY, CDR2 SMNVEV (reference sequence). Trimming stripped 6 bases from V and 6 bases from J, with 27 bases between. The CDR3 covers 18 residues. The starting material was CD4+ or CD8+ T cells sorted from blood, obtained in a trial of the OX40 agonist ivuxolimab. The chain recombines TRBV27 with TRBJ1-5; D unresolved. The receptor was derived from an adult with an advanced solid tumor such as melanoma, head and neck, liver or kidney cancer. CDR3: CASSSVVGENWRFQPQHF. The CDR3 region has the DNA TGTGCCAGCAGCTCGGTAGTCGGTGAGAATTGGAGATTTCAGCCCCAGCATTTT.